This is a list of T cell receptor beta chains from one sample in a study of CD8+CD57+ T cells in acquired aplastic anemia. TCRdb called the reads again in MiXCR, with one record for every CDR3 protein. Of approximately 250,000 distinct CDR3 sequences in the sample, around 82% are singletons; the top ten hold about 41%. Material for sequencing was sorted CD4+, CD8+, or CD8+CD57+ T cells (not recorded which) from PBMCs. Receptors were obtained from a human donor with aplastic anemia. CDR3s include the opening cysteine and the closing phenylalanine or tryptophan. A D gene is named only where the DNA matches it firmly. A clone size is listed for some rows: how often the clone was seen (once, few, many), or a class if it is expanded.

abundance	v_gene	d_gene	j_gene	CDR3aa	CDR3nt
.	TRBV7-6	.	TRBJ2-3	CASSLARVPAGANF	TGTGCCAGCAGCTTAGCGAGGGTCCCCGCTGGGGCCAACTTT
.	TRBV24-1	TRBD2	TRBJ2-1	CATSPRASGIKSSSYNEQFF	TGTGCCACCAGTCCTCGGGCTAGCGGGATAAAGAGTAGCTCCTACAATGAGCAGTTCTTC
.	TRBV11-1	.	TRBJ2-6	CASSLGRVASGANVLTF	TGTGCCAGCAGCCTAGGGCGGGTAGCCTCTGGGGCCAACGTCCTGACTTTC
few	TRBV19	.	TRBJ1-1	CASSIASTGYTEQFF	TGTGCCAGTAGTATAGCTAGCACAGGCTACACTGAGCAGTTCTTT
.	TRBV5-6	.	TRBJ1-1	CASSSRLGTRDTEAFF	TGTGCCAGCAGCTCCCGCCTCGGGACGAGGGACACTGAAGCTTTCTTT
.	TRBV20-1	TRBD2	TRBJ2-3	CSATGLAGGSETDTQYF	TGCAGTGCTACGGGACTAGCGGGAGGGTCTGAAACAGATACGCAGTATTTT
once	TRBV19	.	TRBJ2-7	CASSRVLFLSEQYF	TGTGCCAGTAGTAGAGTCCTCTTTCTAAGCGAGCAGTACTTC
.	TRBV7-2	.	TRBJ2-3	CASSSLLDTQYF	TGTGCCAGCAGCTCCCTCTTGGATACGCAGTATTTT
.	TRBV7-8	.	TRBJ1-1	CASSLAGGREIGRFF	TGTGCCAGCAGCTTAGCGGGAGGTCGCGAGATCGGAAGATTCTTT
.	TRBV7-2	TRBD1	TRBJ1-2	CASSLGQGAKGYTF	TGTGCCAGCAGCTTAGGCCAGGGGGCGAAGGGCTACACCTTC
.	TRBV5-6	.	TRBJ1-2	CASSLDRASNYGYTF	TGTGCCAGCAGCTTGGACAGGGCCTCTAACTATGGCTACACCTTC
.	TRBV9	.	TRBJ2-7	CASSVQSDSQEYDF	TGTGCCAGCAGCGTACAGTCAGATTCGCAGGAGTATGACTTC
.	TRBV5-1	TRBD2	TRBJ2-5	CASSRTSGRATQYF	TGTGCCAGCAGCCGGACTAGCGGGAGGGCGACCCAGTACTTC
.	TRBV24-1	.	TRBJ2-1	CATSFQKRGGSDEQFF	TGTGCCACCAGTTTTCAAAAAAGAGGGGGGAGCGATGAGCAGTTCTTC
.	TRBV7-9	TRBD2	TRBJ2-1	CASSLTRRGWSNVQFF	TGTGCCAGCAGCTTAACGAGGCGGGGGTGGTCCAATGTGCAGTTCTTC
.	TRBV15	TRBD2	TRBJ2-5	CAASGGGEQDTQYF	TGTGCCGCCAGCGGGGGCGGGGAGCAAGATACCCAGTACTTC
once	TRBV7-7	.	TRBJ2-7	CASSSSALNTGELF	TGTGCCAGCAGCTCCTCAGCGCTTAACACCGGGGAGCTGTTC
few	TRBV4-2	.	TRBJ1-5	CASSPRSGTARNQPQHF	TGTGCCAGCAGCCCTCGCTCGGGGACCGCCCGAAATCAGCCCCAGCATTTT
.	TRBV7-6	.	TRBJ1-6	CASSLGTYNSPLHF	TGTGCCAGCAGCTTGGGCACCTATAATTCACCCCTCCACTTT
.	TRBV20-1	.	TRBJ1-1	CSASSSGWGVGTEAFF	TGCAGTGCCAGCAGCTCGGGATGGGGGGTAGGGACTGAAGCTTTCTTT